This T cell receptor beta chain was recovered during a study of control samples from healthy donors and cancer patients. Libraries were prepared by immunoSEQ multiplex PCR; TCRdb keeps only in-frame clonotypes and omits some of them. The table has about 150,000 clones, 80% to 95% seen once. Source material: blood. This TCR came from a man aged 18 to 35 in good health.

The CDR3 coding sequence is TGTGCCAGCAGTCCCGGCCCCAAAAGGGAGCAGTACTTC. This sequence encodes CASSPGPKREQYF. The chain couples TRBV6-2 or TRBV6-3 to TRBJ2-7; D is undetermined. The CDR3 is 13 amino acids. V was shortened by 5 bases and J by 7 bases, with 15 bases between the two germline ends. From germline, CDR1 is MNHEY and CDR2 SVGEGT.